Listed below are T cell receptor beta chains from one sample, sequenced in a study of shared clonotypes between healthy human individuals. The protocol was immunoSEQ multiplex PCR, while the TCRdb copy is restricted to in-frame clones and leaves out a portion. The table has approximately 1,000,000 clones, approximately 77% seen once. Sequences were obtained from memory CD4+ T cells from PBMCs. These receptors all stem from a young man in good health. Some clones in this sample may be carry-over from other donors' samples. Both conserved end residues are part of each CDR3. A D gene is named only where the DNA matches it firmly. The listing skips clone size in some rows; elsewhere it reads once, few, many or a size class.

D	J	V	size	length	CDR3	DNA
-	TRBJ1-1	TRBV19	once	14	CASRTPKQIAEAFF	TGTGCCAGTAGAACCCCCAAGCAAATAGCTGAAGCTTTCTTT
-	TRBJ2-7	TRBV28	-	14	CASSPGGTLREQYF	TGTGCCAGCAGTCCCGGGGGAACCCTACGAGAGCAGTACTTC
TRBD1	TRBJ2-5	TRBV19	-	16	CASSKRRTGGGETQYF	TGTGCCAGTAGTAAGCGAAGGACAGGGGGCGGGGAGACCCAGTACTTC
-	TRBJ2-3	TRBV5-1	-	15	CASSPLAESTDTQYF	TGCGCCAGCAGCCCTTTGGCGGAAAGCACAGATACGCAGTATTTT
-	TRBJ1-1	TRBV6-6	-	13	CASTGLRNTEAFF	TGTGCCAGCACTGGACTGCGGAACACTGAAGCTTTCTTT
-	TRBJ1-3	TRBV30	few	11	CACDPGNTIYF	TGTGCCTGTGACCCGGGTAACACCATATATTTT
-	TRBJ1-2	TRBV4-1	-	16	CASSQRDGLSNYGYTF	TGCGCCAGCAGCCAACGGGACGGACTTTCTAACTATGGCTACACCTTC
-	TRBJ2-5	TRBV11-3	-	14	CASSLGGGAVTQYF	TGTGCCAGCAGCTTAGGGGGGGGCGCGGTGACCCAGTACTTC
-	TRBJ2-7	TRBV4-2	few	15	CASSQDGSGTYEQYF	TGTGCCAGCAGCCAAGATGGGAGCGGAACTTACGAGCAGTACTTC
-	TRBJ2-5	TRBV11-3	-	12	CASSDQTETQYF	TGTGCCAGCAGCGATCAGACGGAGACCCAGTACTTC
TRBD1	TRBJ2-7	TRBV18	-	17	CASSARPWDRGRDEQYF	TGTGCCAGCTCCGCCCGACCTTGGGACAGGGGGCGGGACGAGCAGTACTTC
TRBD2	TRBJ2-6	TRBV29-1	once	15	CSVVGGRSGANVLTF	TGCAGCGTTGTAGGCGGGAGGAGCGGGGCCAACGTCCTGACTTTC
-	TRBJ1-2	TRBV7-2	-	13	CASSFWGPYGYTF	TGTGCCAGCAGCTTCTGGGGGCCTTATGGCTACACCTTC
TRBD2	TRBJ2-3	TRBV28	-	15	CASESGTSGTDTQYF	TGTGCCAGTGAGTCCGGGACTAGCGGCACAGATACGCAGTATTTT
-	TRBJ1-2	TRBV19	-	14	CASSIGQGGYGYTF	TGTGCCAGTAGTATAGGGCAGGGCGGCTATGGCTACACCTTC
-	TRBJ1-2	TRBV11-2	-	14	CASSLDWQGDGYTF	TGTGCCAGCAGCTTAGATTGGCAGGGAGATGGCTACACCTTC
TRBD2	TRBJ2-5	TRBV5-1	few	18	CTSSLTNTGLAGFETQYF	TGCACCAGCAGCTTGACTAACACGGGACTAGCGGGATTCGAGACCCAGTACTTC
-	TRBJ2-3	TRBV7-9	once	14	CASSFPPGRDTQYF	TGTGCCAGCAGCTTCCCCCCGGGGAGAGATACGCAGTATTTT
-	TRBJ2-7	TRBV30	-	12	CAWEALSYEQYF	TGTGCCTGGGAAGCCCTATCCTACGAGCAGTACTTC
-	TRBJ2-2	TRBV30	few	11	CAWKTEGELFF	TGTGCCTGGAAAACAGAGGGGGAGCTGTTTTTT
TRBD2	TRBJ2-5	TRBV9	-	15	CASSVGGRYQETQYF	TGTGCCAGCAGCGTAGGCGGGAGGTACCAAGAGACCCAGTACTTC
-	TRBJ1-2	TRBV19	-	14	CASSRLGLNYGYTF	TGTGCCAGTAGTAGGCTTGGCCTTAACTATGGCTACACCTTC
TRBD1	TRBJ2-3	TRBV29-1	-	14	CSVAGQGGTDTQYF	TGCAGCGTAGCGGGACAGGGGGGCACAGATACGCAGTATTTT
-	TRBJ1-5	TRBV7-9	few	12	CASSFSDQPQHF	TGTGCCAGCAGCTTCTCCGATCAGCCCCAGCATTTT
-	TRBJ2-3	TRBV5-1	-	15	CASSLGDTSTDTQYF	TGCGCCAGCAGCTTAGGGGATACTAGCACAGATACGCAGTATTTT
-	TRBJ1-4	TRBV5-4	few	15	CASSSDAVGVEKLFF	TGTGCCAGCAGCTCGGACGCGGTCGGAGTTGAAAAACTGTTTTTT
TRBD1	TRBJ2-2	TRBV9	-	15	CASSPRTGGAGELFF	TGTGCCAGCAGCCCCCGGACAGGGGGCGCCGGGGAGCTGTTTTTT
TRBD2	TRBJ2-1	TRBV2	-	15	CASTLTGGGYNEQFF	TGTGCCAGCACCCTTACCGGGGGAGGGTACAATGAGCAGTTCTTC
TRBD2	TRBJ2-5	TRBV7-2	-	17	CASSPTSGRALGKTQYF	TGTGCCAGCAGCCCGACTAGCGGGAGGGCCCTGGGGAAGACCCAGTACTTC
-	TRBJ1-5	TRBV7-2	-	15	CASTMGGASGQPQHF	TGTGCCAGCACAATGGGGGGGGCGTCAGGTCAGCCCCAGCATTTT
TRBD2	TRBJ2-7	TRBV28	-	15	CASSQRTSGVWEQYF	TGTGCCAGCAGTCAAAGGACTAGCGGGGTGTGGGAGCAGTACTTC
-	TRBJ2-3	TRBV7-2	-	12	CASSPVSDTQYF	TGTGCCAGCAGCCCCGTTAGCGATACGCAGTATTTT
TRBD1	TRBJ1-5	TRBV15	-	15	CATSRDGQGVQPQHF	TGTGCCACCAGCAGAGATGGACAGGGCGTTCAGCCCCAGCATTTT
TRBD1	TRBJ2-7	TRBV27	-	17	CASSYRFGTGLVYEQYF	TGTGCCAGCAGTTACCGGTTCGGGACAGGGCTTGTTTACGAGCAGTACTTC
TRBD1	TRBJ2-5	TRBV7-2	many	15	CASSSRPGGEETQYF	TGTGCCAGCAGCTCCCGACCAGGGGGCGAAGAGACCCAGTACTTC
-	TRBJ2-1	TRBV9	-	13	CASSVVGSHEQFF	TGTGCCAGCAGCGTAGTTGGCAGCCATGAGCAGTTCTTC
-	TRBJ2-3	TRBV6-6	-	16	CASSYSGGDVGDTQYF	TGTGCCAGCAGTTACTCAGGGGGAGACGTCGGAGATACGCAGTATTTT
-	TRBJ2-1	TRBV28	-	11	CASSRGTRQFF	TGTGCCAGCAGTCGAGGGACCCGGCAGTTCTTC
TRBD1	TRBJ1-1	TRBV4-2	-	16	CASSQDWTGGSTEAFF	TGTGCCAGCAGCCAAGACTGGACAGGGGGCTCTACTGAAGCTTTCTTT
-	TRBJ1-1	TRBV19	-	14	CASKVSGRGTEAFF	TGTGCCAGTAAAGTGTCGGGGCGAGGGACTGAAGCTTTCTTT
TRBD1	TRBJ1-2	TRBV6-5	-	13	CASRAPGQGGYTF	TGTGCCAGCAGAGCTCCGGGACAGGGAGGCTACACCTTC
TRBD1	TRBJ2-7	TRBV4-3	-	19	CASSQEGPTGIRGSYEQYF	TGCGCCAGCAGCCAAGAAGGTCCGACAGGGATTAGGGGGTCCTACGAGCAGTACTTC
-	TRBJ2-6	TRBV28	-	15	CASSLGSSGANVLTF	TGTGCCAGCAGTTTGGGCAGCTCTGGGGCCAACGTCCTGACTTTC
TRBD1	TRBJ2-1	TRBV5-4	-	16	CASSWGQGSSYNEQFF	TGTGCCAGCAGCTGGGGACAGGGTAGCTCCTACAATGAGCAGTTCTTC
TRBD1	TRBJ2-7	TRBV28	-	14	CASSFGTGDYEQYF	TGTGCCAGCAGTTTTGGGACAGGGGACTACGAGCAGTACTTC
-	TRBJ1-2	TRBV28	few	14	CASSPRGVRYGYTF	TGTGCCAGCAGTCCCCGAGGGGTCCGCTATGGCTACACCTTC
TRBD1	TRBJ2-3	TRBV7-2	many	16	CASRQAGGLSTDTQYF	TGTGCCAGCAGACAAGCAGGGGGTCTTTCCACAGATACGCAGTATTTT
-	TRBJ2-7	TRBV7-2	-	14	CASTPRSVAYEQYF	TGTGCCAGCACCCCTAGGAGTGTCGCTTACGAGCAGTACTTC
-	TRBJ2-2	TRBV30	-	12	CAWSVRAGELFF	TGTGCCTGGAGTGTAAGGGCCGGGGAGCTGTTTTTT
TRBD2	TRBJ2-3	TRBV6-1	-	16	CASSDGLAGVSDTQYF	TGTGCCAGCAGTGACGGACTAGCGGGAGTTTCTGATACGCAGTATTTT
TRBD1	TRBJ1-2	TRBV5-1	-	16	CASSLEFRQGGYGYTF	TGCGCCAGCAGCTTGGAATTTCGACAGGGGGGCTATGGCTACACCTTC
TRBD1	TRBJ1-1	TRBV18	-	16	CASSPTGGSGGTEAFF	TGTGCCAGCTCACCCACAGGGGGCTCAGGGGGCACTGAAGCTTTCTTT